This T cell receptor (beta chain) was recovered during a study of metastatic and nonmetastatic thyroid tumors. Study-level background: Thyroid patients, malignant and benign, had repertoires compared across blood and tumor or nodule tissue. General study results and limits: Compared with benign nodules, malignant thyroid tumors were reported to have significantly higher TCR beta diversity in both blood and tumor.

The trim removed 0 bases at V and 5 bases at J, leaving 4 bases unmatched. CDR3 length: 15 residues. The germline V gene has CDR1 LGHDT and CDR2 YNNKEL (reference sequence). This clone was counted many times. Its antigen is still unknown. Authors' data handling: The distant-metastasis classifier for papillary thyroid cancer was built from CDR3 differences across clinicopathological groups. TCRdb recomputed clones from the PCR reads via MiXCR. These V and J calls rely on TCRdb rather than the paper's analysis. In the table there are fewer than 40,000 clones, just under 25% of which are singletons. Before thyroid surgery, none of the patients had received any treatment.

The TCR comes from a female donor with papillary thyroid cancer or a benign thyroid nodule (not recorded which). Some clones in this sample may be carry-over from other donors' samples. Material: blood. The chain uses TRBV3-1 and TRBJ2-5, with TRBD1 matching over 9 bases. CDR3 residues: CASSQEDRGSETQYF. In DNA form, the CDR3 reads TGTGCCAGCAGCCAAGAGGACAGGGGTTCGGAGACCCAGTACTTC.